The clone carrying this T cell receptor beta chain has a single count. The CDR3 is 15 amino acids. V lost 2 bases and J 0 bases, leaving 8 bases between the germline ends. CDR1 and CDR2 (germline): SGHTA, FQGTGA. This sample was taken from a study of blood T cell repertoires in COVID-19. Overall study context: Italy, Spain and the United States were the sources of the convalescent and acute COVID-19 samples.

Authors' methods: Reference gene primer amplification gave estimated nucleated cell counts. The protocol was immunoSEQ multiplex PCR, while the TCRdb copy is restricted to in-frame clones and leaves out a portion. V, J and clone size are those of that table, while D and trimming were read from the DNA. Counted here are about 210,000 clones, about 79% occurring once; the ten biggest clones make up 9.7%. The V gene is TRBV7-3, the J gene TRBJ1-3; possibly TRBD1 for D (5 bases). This TCR was sampled from a man between 45 and 60 years old with active or convalescent COVID-19. Material for sequencing was peripheral blood. The CDR3 loop is CASSLQGNSGNTIYF. CDR3 nucleotides: TGTGCCAGCAGCTTACAGGGCAACTCTGGAAACACCATATATTTT.